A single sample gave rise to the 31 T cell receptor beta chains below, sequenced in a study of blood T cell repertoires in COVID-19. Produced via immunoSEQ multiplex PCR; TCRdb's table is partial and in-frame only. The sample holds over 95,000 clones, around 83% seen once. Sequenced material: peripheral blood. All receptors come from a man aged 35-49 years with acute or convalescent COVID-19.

The CDR3 DNA reads TGTGCCACCAGCTGGGGGGACAATTCACCCCTCCACTTT. This gives the protein CATSWGDNSPLHF. This chain joins TRBV24-1 and TRBJ1-6; weak D call: TRBD1 (5 bases). The germline CDR1 and CDR2 sequences are KGHDR and SFDVKD. V was pared by 7 bases and J by 7 bases, with 10 bases between. The CDR3 covers 13 residues.

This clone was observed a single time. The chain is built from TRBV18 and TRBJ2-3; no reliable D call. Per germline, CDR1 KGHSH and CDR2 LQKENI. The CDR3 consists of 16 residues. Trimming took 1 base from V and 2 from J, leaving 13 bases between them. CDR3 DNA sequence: TGTGCCAGCTCACCACGGGCCCCTGGCAACACAGATACGCAGTATTTT. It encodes CASSPRAPGNTDTQYF. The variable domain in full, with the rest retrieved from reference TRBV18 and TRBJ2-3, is NAGVMQNPRHLVRRRGQEARLRCSPMKGHSHVYWYRQLPEEGLKFMVYLQKENIIDESGMPKERFSAEFPKEGPSILRIQQVVRGDSAAYFCASSPRAPGNTDTQYFGPGTRLTVL.

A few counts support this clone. For the CDR3, the DNA is TGTGCCATCAGTCCACAGGGACAGGCCACCGGGGAGCTGTTTTTT. Its protein is CAISPQGQATGELFF. V is TRBV10-3 and J is TRBJ2-2; 8 nucleotides agree with TRBD1. V trimming: 5 bases; J trimming: 4 bases; junction bases outside the gene matches: 6. Germline CDR1 is ENHRY and CDR2 is SYGVKD. CDR3 size: 15 residues.

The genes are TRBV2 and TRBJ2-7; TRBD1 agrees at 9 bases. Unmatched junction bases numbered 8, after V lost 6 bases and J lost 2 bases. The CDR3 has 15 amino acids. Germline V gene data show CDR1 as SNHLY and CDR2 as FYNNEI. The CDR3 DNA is TGTGCCAGCAGATCCACCGGGACAGGGACCTACGAGCAGTACTTC. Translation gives CASRSTGTGTYEQYF.

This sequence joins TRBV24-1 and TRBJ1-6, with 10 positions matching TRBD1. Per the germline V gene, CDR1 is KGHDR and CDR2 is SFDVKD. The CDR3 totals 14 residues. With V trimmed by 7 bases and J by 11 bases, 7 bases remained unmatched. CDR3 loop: CATRGTGETAPLHF. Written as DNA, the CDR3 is TGTGCCACCAGAGGGACAGGGGAGACGGCACCCCTCCACTTT.

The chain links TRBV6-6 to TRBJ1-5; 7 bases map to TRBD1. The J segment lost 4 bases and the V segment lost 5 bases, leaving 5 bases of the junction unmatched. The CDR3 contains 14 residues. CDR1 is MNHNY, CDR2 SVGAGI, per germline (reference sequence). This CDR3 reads CASSNPTGNQPQHF. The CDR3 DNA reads TGTGCCAGCAGTAACCCGACAGGGAATCAGCCCCAGCATTTT.

Here the CDR3 reads CASSYSTGRDEQYF. Here the CDR3 DNA reads TGTGCCAGCAGTTACTCCACAGGGAGGGACGAGCAGTACTTC. This rearrangement joins TRBV6-6 to TRBJ2-7, with a weak D call TRBD2 (7 bases). The ends were cut back, 0 bases at V and 5 bases at J, with 11 bases in the middle. Germline lookup yields CDR1 MNHNY and CDR2 SVGAGI (reference sequence). The CDR3 consists of 14 residues.

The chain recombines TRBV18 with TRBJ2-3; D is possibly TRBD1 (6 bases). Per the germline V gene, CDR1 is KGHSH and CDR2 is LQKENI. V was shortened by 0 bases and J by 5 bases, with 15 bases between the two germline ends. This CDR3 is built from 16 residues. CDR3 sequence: CASSPPGAGVKDTQYF. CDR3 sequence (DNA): TGTGCCAGCTCACCACCAGGGGCAGGGGTGAAAGATACGCAGTATTTT.

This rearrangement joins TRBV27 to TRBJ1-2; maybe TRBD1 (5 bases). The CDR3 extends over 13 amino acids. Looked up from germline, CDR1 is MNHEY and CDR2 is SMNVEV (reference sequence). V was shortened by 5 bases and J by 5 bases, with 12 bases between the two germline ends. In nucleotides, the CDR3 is TGTGCCAGCAGTCAAAAGGAGGGGTATGGCTACACCTTC. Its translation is CASSQKEGYGYTF.

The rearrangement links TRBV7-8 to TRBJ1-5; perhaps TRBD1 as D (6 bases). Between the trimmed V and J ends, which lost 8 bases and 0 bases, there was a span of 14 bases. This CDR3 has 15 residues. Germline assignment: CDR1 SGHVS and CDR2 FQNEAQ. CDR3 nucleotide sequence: TGTGCCAGCGGTAGGGGGAGGGATAGCAATCAGCCCCAGCATTTT. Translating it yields CASGRGRDSNQPQHF.

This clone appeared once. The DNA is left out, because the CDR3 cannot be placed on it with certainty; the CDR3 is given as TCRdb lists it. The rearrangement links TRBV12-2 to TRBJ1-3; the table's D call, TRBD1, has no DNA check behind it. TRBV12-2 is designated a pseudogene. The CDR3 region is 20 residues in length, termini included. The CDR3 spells CASRLVGRGAGQGAGNTIYF.

CDR3 in amino acids: CASSEWGENSYNEQFF. CDR3 sequence (DNA): TGTGCCAGCAGTGAGTGGGGGGAGAATTCCTACAATGAGCAGTTCTTC. The chain carries TRBV6-1 and TRBJ2-1; D possibly corresponds to TRBD2 (6 bases). The CDR3 extends over 16 amino acids. V was pared by 3 bases and J by 1 base, with 13 bases between. Looked up from germline, CDR1 is MNHNS and CDR2 is SASEGT.

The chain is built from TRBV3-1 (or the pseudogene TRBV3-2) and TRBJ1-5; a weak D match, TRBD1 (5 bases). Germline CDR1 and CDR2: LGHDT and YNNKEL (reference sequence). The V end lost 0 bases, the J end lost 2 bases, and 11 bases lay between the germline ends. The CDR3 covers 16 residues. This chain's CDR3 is CASSQEVGGGNQPQHF. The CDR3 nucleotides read TGTGCCAGCAGCCAAGAGGTCGGGGGTGGCAATCAGCCCCAGCATTTT.

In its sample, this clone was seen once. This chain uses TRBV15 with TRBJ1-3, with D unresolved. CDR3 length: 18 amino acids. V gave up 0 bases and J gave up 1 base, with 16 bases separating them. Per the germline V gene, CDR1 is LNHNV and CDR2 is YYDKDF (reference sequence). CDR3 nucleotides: TGTGCCACCAGCAGAGACTATTTTAAGTCCGCTTCTGGAAACACCATATATTTT. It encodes CATSRDYFKSASGNTIYF.

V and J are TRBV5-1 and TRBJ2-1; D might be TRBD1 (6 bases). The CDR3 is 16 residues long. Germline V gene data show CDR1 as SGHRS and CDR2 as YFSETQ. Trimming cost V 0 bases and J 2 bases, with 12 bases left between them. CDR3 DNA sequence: TGCGCCAGCAGCTTGGCCGGACAGATAACCTACAATGAGCAGTTCTTC. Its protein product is CASSLAGQITYNEQFF.

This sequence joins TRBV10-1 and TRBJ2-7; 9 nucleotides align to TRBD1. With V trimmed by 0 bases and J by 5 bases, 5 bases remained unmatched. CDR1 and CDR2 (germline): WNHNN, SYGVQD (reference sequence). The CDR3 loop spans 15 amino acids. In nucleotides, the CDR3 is TGCGCCAGCAGTGAGTCGACCCGGACAGGGGACGAGCAGTACTTC. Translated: CASSESTRTGDEQYF.

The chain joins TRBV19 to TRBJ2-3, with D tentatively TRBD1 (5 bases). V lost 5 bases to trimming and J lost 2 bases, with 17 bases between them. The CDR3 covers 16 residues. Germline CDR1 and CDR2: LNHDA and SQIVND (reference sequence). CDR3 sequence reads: CASSHRTRSNTDTQYF. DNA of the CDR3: TGTGCCAGTAGTCACAGGACAAGGTCTAACACAGATACGCAGTATTTT.

CDR3 nucleotides: TGTGCCAGCAGCCAAGGGGCCAGGGGGGCCCAGTACTTC. Its protein is CASSQGARGAQYF. The chain employs TRBV3-1 (or the pseudogene TRBV3-2) and TRBJ2-5, with D possibly TRBD1 on 7 matching bases. The CDR3 has 13 residues. V shed 1 base and J shed 9 bases, with 12 bases lying between them. Germline V lookup: CDR1 LGHDT, CDR2 YNNKEL (reference sequence).

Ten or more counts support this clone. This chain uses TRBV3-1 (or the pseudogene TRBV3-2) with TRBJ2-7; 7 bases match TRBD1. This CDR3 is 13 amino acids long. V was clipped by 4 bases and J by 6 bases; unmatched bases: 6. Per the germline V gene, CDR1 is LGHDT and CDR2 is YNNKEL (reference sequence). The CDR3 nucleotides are TGTGCCAGCAGCCGAGGACAGGAACGCGAGCAGTACTTC. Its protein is CASSRGQEREQYF.

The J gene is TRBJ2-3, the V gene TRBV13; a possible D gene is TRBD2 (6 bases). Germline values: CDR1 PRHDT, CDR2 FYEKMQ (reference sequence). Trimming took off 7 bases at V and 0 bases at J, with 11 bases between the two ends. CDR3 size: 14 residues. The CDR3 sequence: CASTRRASTDTQYF. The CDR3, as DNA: TGTGCCAGCACGAGGAGGGCTAGCACAGATACGCAGTATTTT.

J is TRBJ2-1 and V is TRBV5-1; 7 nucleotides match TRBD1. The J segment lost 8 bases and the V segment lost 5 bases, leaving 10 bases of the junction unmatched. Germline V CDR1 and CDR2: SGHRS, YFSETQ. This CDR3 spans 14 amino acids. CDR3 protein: CASSFTGADDEQFF. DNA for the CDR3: TGCGCCAGCAGTTTTACAGGGGCGGATGATGAGCAGTTCTTC.

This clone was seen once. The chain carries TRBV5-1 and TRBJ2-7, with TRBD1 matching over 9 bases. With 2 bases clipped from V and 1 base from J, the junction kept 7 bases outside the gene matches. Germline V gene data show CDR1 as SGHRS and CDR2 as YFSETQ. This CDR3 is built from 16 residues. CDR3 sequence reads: CASSLIGTGSSYEQYF. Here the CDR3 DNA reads TGCGCCAGCAGCTTAATTGGGACAGGGAGTTCCTACGAGCAGTACTTC. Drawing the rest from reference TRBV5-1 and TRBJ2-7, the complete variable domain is KAGVTQTPRYLIKTRGQQVTLSCSPISGHRSVSWYQQTPGQGLQFLFEYFSETQRNKGNFPGRFSGRQFSNSRSEMNVSTLELGDSALYLCASSLIGTGSSYEQYFGPGTRLTVT.

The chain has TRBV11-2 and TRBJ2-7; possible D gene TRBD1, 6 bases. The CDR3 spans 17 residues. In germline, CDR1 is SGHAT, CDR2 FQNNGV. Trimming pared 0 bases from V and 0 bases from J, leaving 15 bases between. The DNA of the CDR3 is TGTGCCAGCAGCTTAGAGTTAGAGACAGGCTACTCCTACGAGCAGTACTTC. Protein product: CASSLELETGYSYEQYF.

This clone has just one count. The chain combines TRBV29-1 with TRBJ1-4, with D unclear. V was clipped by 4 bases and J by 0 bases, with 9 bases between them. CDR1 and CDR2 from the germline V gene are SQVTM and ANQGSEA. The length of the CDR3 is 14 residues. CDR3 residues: CSVAEDATNEKLFF. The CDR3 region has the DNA TGCAGCGTTGCCGAGGATGCAACTAATGAAAAACTGTTTTTT. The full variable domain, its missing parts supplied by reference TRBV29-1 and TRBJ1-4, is SAVISQKPSRDICQRGTSLTIQCQVDSQVTMMFWYRQQPGQSLTLIATANQGSEATYESGFVIDKFPISRPNLTFSTLTVSNMSPEDSSIYLCSVAEDATNEKLFFGSGTQLSVL.

DNA of the CDR3: TGTGCCAGCAGCTTAAGTTCCAGGGCCAATGAGCAGTTCTTC. Its protein product is CASSLSSRANEQFF. The chain couples TRBV11-2 to TRBJ2-1, with a possible D match to TRBD1 (5 bases). CDR1 and CDR2 (germline): SGHAT, FQNNGV. Trimming pared 2 bases from V and 6 bases from J, leaving 11 bases between. The CDR3 is 14 amino acids.

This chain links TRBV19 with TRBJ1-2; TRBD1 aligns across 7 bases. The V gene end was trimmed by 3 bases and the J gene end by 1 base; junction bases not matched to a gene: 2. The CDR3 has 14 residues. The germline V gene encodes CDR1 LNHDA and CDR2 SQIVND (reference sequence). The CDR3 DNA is TGTGCCAGTAGTATGGGACAGATTAACTATGGCTACACCTTC. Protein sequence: CASSMGQINYGYTF.

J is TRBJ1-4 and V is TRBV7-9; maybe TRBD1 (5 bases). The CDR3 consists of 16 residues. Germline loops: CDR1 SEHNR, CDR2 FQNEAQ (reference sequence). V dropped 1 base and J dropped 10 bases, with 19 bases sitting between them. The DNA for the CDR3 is TGTGCCAGCAGCTTAGGTGGGAGGGGTATGATCGGAAAACTGTTTTTT. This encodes CASSLGGRGMIGKLFF. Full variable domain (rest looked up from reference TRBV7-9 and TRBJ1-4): DTGVSQNPRHKITKRGQNVTFRCDPISEHNRLYWYRQTLGQGPEFLTYFQNEAQLEKSRLLSDRFSAERPKGSFSTLEIQRTEQGDSAMYLCASSLGGRGMIGKLFFGSGTQLSVL.

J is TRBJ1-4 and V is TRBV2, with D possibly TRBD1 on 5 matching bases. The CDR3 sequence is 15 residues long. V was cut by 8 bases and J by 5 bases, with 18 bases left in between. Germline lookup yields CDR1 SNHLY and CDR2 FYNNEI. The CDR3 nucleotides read TGTGCCAGCGAGAGCCCCCAGGGAGGCAATGAAAAACTGTTTTTT. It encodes CASESPQGGNEKLFF.

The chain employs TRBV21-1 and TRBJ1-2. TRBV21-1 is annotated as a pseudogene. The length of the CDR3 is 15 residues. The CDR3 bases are TGTGCCAGCAGCAAAGAAGACGGGGTCCCCTATGGCTACACCTTC. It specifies CASSKEDGVPYGYTF.

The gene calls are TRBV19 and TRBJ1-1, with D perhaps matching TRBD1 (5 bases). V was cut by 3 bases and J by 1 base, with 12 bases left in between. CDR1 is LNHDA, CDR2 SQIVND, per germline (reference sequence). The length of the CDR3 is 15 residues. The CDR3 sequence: CASSIYSGGNTEAFF. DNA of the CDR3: TGTGCCAGTAGTATTTACTCCGGGGGGAACACTGAAGCTTTCTTT.

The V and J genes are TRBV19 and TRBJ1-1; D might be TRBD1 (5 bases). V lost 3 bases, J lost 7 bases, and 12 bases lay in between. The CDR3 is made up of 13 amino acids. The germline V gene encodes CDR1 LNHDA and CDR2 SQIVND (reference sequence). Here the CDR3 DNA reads TGTGCCAGTAGTATGGTGGAGGGGCGTGAAGCTTTCTTT. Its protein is CASSMVEGREAFF.